The text below deals with one T cell receptor (beta chain). The antigen is not known. This sample was included in a study of cytotoxic CD8 clonotypes in ibrutinib-treated CLL. The study, taken as a whole, reports: Sampling of sustained-remission and progressing patients occurred at differing times. Clonality showed a rise at ibrutinib response that reversed toward baseline at progression.

Cryopreserved PBMCs provided approximately 1.9 micrograms of genomic DNA for the TCR beta libraries. This CDR3 is 16 amino acids long. CDR1 is SGHVS, CDR2 FQNEAQ, per germline. J gave up 4 bases and V 8 bases, and 11 bases lay outside the gene matches. Sequencing used immunoSEQ multiplex PCR; TCRdb keeps in-frame clones, though not all of them. The sample has over 120,000 clones; 76% are singletons. Source: PBMCs, taken after 24 months of ibrutinib treatment. This clonotype was obtained from a human donor with chronic lymphocytic leukemia. V gene TRBV7-8 combines with J gene TRBJ2-3; 11 nucleotides match TRBD2. The DNA of the CDR3 is TGTGCCAGCTTTTCGTTCGGACTAGCGGGTGCAGATACGCAGTATTTT. The encoded protein is CASFSFGLAGADTQYF.